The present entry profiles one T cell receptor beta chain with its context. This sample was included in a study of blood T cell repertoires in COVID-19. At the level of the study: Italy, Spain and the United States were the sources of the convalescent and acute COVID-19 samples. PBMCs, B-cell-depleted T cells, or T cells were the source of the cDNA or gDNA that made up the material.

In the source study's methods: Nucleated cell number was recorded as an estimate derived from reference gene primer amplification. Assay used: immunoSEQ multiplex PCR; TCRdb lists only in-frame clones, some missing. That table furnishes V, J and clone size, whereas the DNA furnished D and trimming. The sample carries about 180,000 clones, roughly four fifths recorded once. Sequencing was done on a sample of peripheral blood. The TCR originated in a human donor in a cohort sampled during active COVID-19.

For the CDR3, the DNA is TGTGCCGGAGGGACGACAGGGGGCAAAGTGGAGACCCAGTACTTC. It translates to CAGGTTGGKVETQYF. The chain employs TRBV7-2 and TRBJ2-5, with 10 positions matching TRBD1. V shed 11 bases and J 5 bases; nucleotides not matched to a gene: 14. This CDR3 is built from 15 residues. Germline V gene sequence: CDR1 SGHTA, CDR2 FQGNSA. Filled out from reference TRBV7-2 and TRBJ2-5, the complete variable domain reads GAGVSQSPSNKVTEKGKDVELRCDPISGHTALYWYRQSLGQGLEFLIYFQGNSAPDKSGLPSDRFSAERTGGSVSTLTIQRTQQEDSAVYLCAGGTTGGKVETQYFGPGTRLLVL.